A single sample gave rise to the 5 T cell receptor beta chains below, sequenced in a study of cytomegalovirus exposure and HLA in healthy donors. Produced via immunoSEQ multiplex PCR; TCRdb's table is partial and in-frame only. The data show around 55,000 clones, around 90% seen once. The sample taken for sequencing was PBMCs. The receptors originated from a man aged 18 to 29 in good health and CMV-seronegative.

The chain couples TRBV11-2 to TRBJ2-1, with 10 bases identical to TRBD1. Germline assignment: CDR1 SGHAT and CDR2 FQNNGV. Trimming removed 3 bases from V and 2 bases from J; junction bases left unmatched: 1. The CDR3 sequence is 15 residues long. CDR3 amino acids: CASSFGQGAYNEQFF. For the CDR3, the DNA is TGTGCCAGCAGCTTCGGACAGGGGGCCTACAATGAGCAGTTCTTC.

The J gene is TRBJ2-7, the V gene TRBV4-1; TRBD1 aligns across 9 bases. CDR1 MGHRA and CDR2 YSYEKL come from the germline V gene. Trimming cost V 4 bases and J 3 bases; bases outside gene matches: 7. This CDR3 is 15 amino acids long. The CDR3 coding sequence is TGCGCCAGCAGCCGGTCCGGGACAGGGATCTACGAGCAGTACTTC. Translation gives CASSRSGTGIYEQYF.

The chain uses TRBV25-1 and TRBJ2-1; 10 bases are a match to TRBD2. The V and J ends lost 2 bases and 7 bases, in that order; junction bases with no gene match: 8. The CDR3 extends over 16 amino acids. CDR1 is MGHDK, CDR2 SYGVNS, per germline. CDR3 DNA sequence: TGTGCCAGCAGTGAAACGGGAGCGGGAGGGCTGAATGAGCAGTTCTTC. Protein product: CASSETGAGGLNEQFF.

V and J are TRBV28 and TRBJ1-2, with 8 bases identical to TRBD1. CDR1 is MDHEN, CDR2 SYDVKM, per germline. Trimming cost V 4 bases and J 8 bases; bases outside gene matches: 15. The CDR3 is 16 residues long. The CDR3, as DNA: TGTGCCAGCAGTTCCGCCCCCCTAGGACAGGGTAGAGGCTACACCTTC. It specifies CASSSAPLGQGRGYTF.

The chain employs TRBV2 and TRBJ2-1; 10 bases align to TRBD2. Per germline, CDR1 SNHLY and CDR2 FYNNEI. V was clipped by 8 bases and J by 4 bases; unmatched bases: 8. The CDR3 has 15 residues. The CDR3 DNA reads TGTGCCAGCGTTCGTGGACTAGCGGTTTACAATGAGCAGTTCTTC. This codes for CASVRGLAVYNEQFF.